Described below is a single TCR beta chain sequence and its context. Following extraction, RNA underwent reverse transcription to cDNA, which served as the sequencing template. Using immunoSEQ multiplex PCR, the repertoire was profiled, and TCRdb retains in-frame clones only, with some absent. There are about 180,000 clones in the sample; around 63% occur only once, and about 1.5% lies in the top ten. This specimen belongs to a study of CD8+ T cells in alopecia areata. Study background: Oral tofacitinib (5 to 10 mg twice daily) was administered to treated patients.

Germline V gene sequence: CDR1 SGHDT, CDR2 YYEEEE. Unmatched junction bases numbered 10, after V lost 4 bases and J lost 6 bases. The CDR3 spans 16 residues. Sampling of alopecia areata patients yielded lesional scalp punch biopsies as well as peripheral blood. The chain employs TRBV5-6 and TRBJ2-3; 11 nucleotides agree with TRBD2. The material was CD4+ T cells sorted from blood, obtained at week 0. The sequence derives from a human donor with alopecia areata. The CDR3 loop reads CASSPVALAGADTQYF. CDR3 coding DNA: TGTGCCAGCAGCCCGGTCGCACTAGCGGGGGCCGATACGCAGTATTTT.